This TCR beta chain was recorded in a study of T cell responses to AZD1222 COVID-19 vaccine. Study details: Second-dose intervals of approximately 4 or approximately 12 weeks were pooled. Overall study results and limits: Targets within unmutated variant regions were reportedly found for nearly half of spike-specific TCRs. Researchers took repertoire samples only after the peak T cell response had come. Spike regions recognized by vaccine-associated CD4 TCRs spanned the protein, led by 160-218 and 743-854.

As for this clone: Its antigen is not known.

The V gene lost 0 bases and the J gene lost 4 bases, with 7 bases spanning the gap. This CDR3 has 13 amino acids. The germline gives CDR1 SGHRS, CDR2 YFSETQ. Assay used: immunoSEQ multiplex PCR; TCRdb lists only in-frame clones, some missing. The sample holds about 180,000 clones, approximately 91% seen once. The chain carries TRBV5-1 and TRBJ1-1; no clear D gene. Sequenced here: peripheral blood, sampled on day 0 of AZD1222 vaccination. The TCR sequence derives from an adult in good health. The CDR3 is CASSLDGSTEAFF. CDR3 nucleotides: TGCGCCAGCAGCTTGGACGGGAGCACTGAAGCTTTCTTT.